A selection of T cell receptor beta chains follows, all from one sample in a study of Ad26.COV2.S vaccination and SARS-CoV-2 variants. The method was immunoSEQ multiplex PCR; TCRdb's version includes in-frame clones alone and lacks a portion of them. The table shows around 300,000 clones, with 90% occurring only once. Sequenced material: peripheral blood, taken in a trial of Ad26.COV2.S vaccine versus placebo. Source of these receptors: a person aged 18-60 years who received the Ad26.COV2.S COVID-19 vaccine or a placebo. Both conserved end residues are part of each CDR3. Each record gives: V gene, clone size, CDR3 protein. Part of the rows lack a size; the others show once, few, many or a class for expanded clones.

>TRBV5-1|.
CASTPRIGQSTGELFF
>TRBV15|.
CATSRDTEETQYF
>TRBV4-1|.
CASSPPGTSGYNEQFF
>TRBV25-1|.
CASSELDRATEAFF
>TRBV11-3|.
CASSPRGSGELFF
>TRBV4-1|.
CASSQVGVGQVRSRGREQFF
>TRBV27|.
CASSLGAGGDYEQYF
>TRBV13|.
CASSMNTDTQYF
>TRBV18|.
CASSPGVRTGELFF
>TRBV19|.
CASRKGSSTDTQYF
>TRBV27|.
CASSFTSGGADTQYF
>TRBV7-9|.
CASEEGYTF
>TRBV19|.
CASSITGQGNSPLHF
>TRBV13|once
CASSSNPGGLFF
>TRBV6-5|.
CASSFTSRLGDEQFF
>TRBV6-5|.
CASENLSTGELFF
>TRBV9|.
CASSVARGSDTGELFF
>TRBV4-3|.
CASSQDRSGWGGYTF
>TRBV1|.
CTSSQDLGRGREPTDTQYF
>TRBV29-1|.
CSVAPGFDRADTDTQYF
>TRBV28|.
CASNEGGSPLHF
>TRBV13|.
CASSRGGNYGYTF
>TRBV13|.
CASSLEQLTDTQYF
>TRBV11-2|.
CASSFLGPKETQYF
>TRBV4-3|few
CASSQGTGTDTQYF
>TRBV5-1|.
CASSLGGLGNEQFF
>TRBV19|.
CASMGVWGNQPQHF
>TRBV18|.
CASSPRGPGATNEKLFF
>TRBV2|.
CASSGSELNSPLHF
>TRBV5-6|.
CASSFQQGDTEAFF
>TRBV15|.
CATSRDRDPGGQPQHF
>TRBV28|.
CASSLGTGAQPQHF
>TRBV25-1|.
CASSGMGLVVDEQFF
>TRBV19|.
CASSIVKSLYGYTF
>TRBV6-2/TRBV6-3|.
CASSHRADYGYTF
>TRBV6-4|.
CDAVPSRAGMNTEAFF
>TRBV7-9|.
CASGEDSTNYGYTF
>TRBV5-5|once
CATRKQGEGGRAATNEKLFF
>TRBV28|.
CASSGAPGSYEQYF
>TRBV9|once
CASSGDRGKNIQYF
>TRBV6-5|once
CASSYDDSTEAFF